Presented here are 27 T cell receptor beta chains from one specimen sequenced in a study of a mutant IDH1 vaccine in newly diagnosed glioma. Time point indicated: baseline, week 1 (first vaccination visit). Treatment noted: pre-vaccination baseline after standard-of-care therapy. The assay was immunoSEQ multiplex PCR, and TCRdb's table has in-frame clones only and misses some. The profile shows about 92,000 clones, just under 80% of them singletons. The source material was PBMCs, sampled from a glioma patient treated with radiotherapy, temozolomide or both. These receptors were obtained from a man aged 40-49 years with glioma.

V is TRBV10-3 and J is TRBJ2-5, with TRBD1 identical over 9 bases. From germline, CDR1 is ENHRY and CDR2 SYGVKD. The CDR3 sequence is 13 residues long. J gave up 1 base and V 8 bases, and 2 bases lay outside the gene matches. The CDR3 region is CAIGQGPQETQYF. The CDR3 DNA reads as TGTGCCATCGGACAGGGGCCCCAAGAGACCCAGTACTTC.

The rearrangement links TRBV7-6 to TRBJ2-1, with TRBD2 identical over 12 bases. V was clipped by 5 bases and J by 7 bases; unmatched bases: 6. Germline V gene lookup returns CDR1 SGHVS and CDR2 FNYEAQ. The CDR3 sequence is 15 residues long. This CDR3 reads CASSPRLAGANEQFF. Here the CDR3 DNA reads TGTGCCAGCAGCCCGAGACTAGCGGGGGCGAATGAGCAGTTCTTC.

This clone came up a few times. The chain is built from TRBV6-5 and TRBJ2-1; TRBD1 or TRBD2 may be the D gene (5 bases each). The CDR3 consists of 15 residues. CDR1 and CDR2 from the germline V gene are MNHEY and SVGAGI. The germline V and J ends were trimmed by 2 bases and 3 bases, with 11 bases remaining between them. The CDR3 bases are TGTGCCAGCAGTTACAGGGGAGTAGGCTACAATGAGCAGTTCTTC. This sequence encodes CASSYRGVGYNEQFF.

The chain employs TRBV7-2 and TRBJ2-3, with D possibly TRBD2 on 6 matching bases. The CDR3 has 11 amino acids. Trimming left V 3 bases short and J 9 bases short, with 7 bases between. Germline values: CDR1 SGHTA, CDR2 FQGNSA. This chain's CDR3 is CASSLGRTQYF. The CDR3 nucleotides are TGTGCCAGCAGCTTGGGGAGGACGCAGTATTTT.

CDR3 bases: TGTGCCAGCTCACCACTACCGACAGCCAACACTGAAGCTTTCTTT. Translating it yields CASSPLPTANTEAFF. The chain uses TRBV18 and TRBJ1-1; D possibly corresponds to TRBD1 (5 bases). V was trimmed by 1 base and J by 2 bases, leaving 11 bases between them. The length of the CDR3 is 15 residues. CDR1 and CDR2 (germline): KGHSH, LQKENI.

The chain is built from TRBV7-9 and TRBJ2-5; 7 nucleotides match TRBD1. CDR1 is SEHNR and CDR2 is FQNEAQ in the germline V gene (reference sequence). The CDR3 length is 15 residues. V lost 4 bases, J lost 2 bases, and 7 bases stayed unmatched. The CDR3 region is CASSSPGTAQETQYF. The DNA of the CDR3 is TGTGCCAGCAGCTCGCCCGGGACAGCTCAAGAGACCCAGTACTTC. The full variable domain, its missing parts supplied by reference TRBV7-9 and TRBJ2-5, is DTGVSQNPRHKITKRGQNVTFRCDPISEHNRLYWYRQTLGQGPEFLTYFQNEAQLEKSRLLSDRFSAERPKGSFSTLEIQRTEQGDSAMYLCASSSPGTAQETQYFGPGTRLLVL.

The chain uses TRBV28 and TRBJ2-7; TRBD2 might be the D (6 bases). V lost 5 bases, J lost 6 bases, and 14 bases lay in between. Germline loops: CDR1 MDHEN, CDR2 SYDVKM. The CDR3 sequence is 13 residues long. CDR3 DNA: TGTGCCAGCAGTCCGACCCTCGGGAGCGAGCAGTACTTC. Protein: CASSPTLGSEQYF.

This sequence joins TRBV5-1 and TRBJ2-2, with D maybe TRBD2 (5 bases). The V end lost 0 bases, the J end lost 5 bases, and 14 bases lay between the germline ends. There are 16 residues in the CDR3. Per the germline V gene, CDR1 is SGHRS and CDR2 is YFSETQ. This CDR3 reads CASSLGLAVGTGELFF. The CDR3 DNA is TGCGCCAGCAGCTTGGGGCTAGCTGTGGGGACCGGGGAGCTGTTTTTT.

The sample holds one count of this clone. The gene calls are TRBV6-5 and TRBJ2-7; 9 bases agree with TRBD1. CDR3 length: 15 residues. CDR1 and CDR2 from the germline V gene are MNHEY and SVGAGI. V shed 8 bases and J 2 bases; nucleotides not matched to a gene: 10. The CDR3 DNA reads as TGTGCCAGCTTAACATCCGGGACAGGGACCTACGAGCAGTACTTC. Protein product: CASLTSGTGTYEQYF.

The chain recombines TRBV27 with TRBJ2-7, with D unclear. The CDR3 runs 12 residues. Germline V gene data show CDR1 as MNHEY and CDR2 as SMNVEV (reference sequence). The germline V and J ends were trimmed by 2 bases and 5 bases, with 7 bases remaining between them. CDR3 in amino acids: CASSLPNNEQYF. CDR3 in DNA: TGTGCCAGCAGTTTACCGAATAACGAGCAGTACTTC.

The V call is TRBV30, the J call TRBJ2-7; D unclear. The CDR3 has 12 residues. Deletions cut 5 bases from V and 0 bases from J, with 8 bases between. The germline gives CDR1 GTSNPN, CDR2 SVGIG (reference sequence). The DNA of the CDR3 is TGTGCCTGGCGCGCCGGCTCCTACGAGCAGTACTTC. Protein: CAWRAGSYEQYF.

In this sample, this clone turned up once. This chain's CDR3 is CASSSSPYEQYF. CDR3 DNA sequence: TGTGCCAGCAGCTCGTCCCCCTACGAGCAGTACTTC. This chain links TRBV7-2 with TRBJ2-7; D is unresolved. Trimming pared 4 bases from V and 2 bases from J, leaving 6 bases between. Per the germline V gene, CDR1 is SGHTA and CDR2 is FQGNSA. This CDR3 region has 12 residues.

CDR3 protein: CASSLDSTGYGYTF. The CDR3, as DNA: TGCGCCAGCAGCTTGGACTCGACAGGGTATGGCTACACCTTC. The chain recombines TRBV5-1 with TRBJ1-2, with 7 nucleotides matching TRBD1. The CDR3 has 14 residues. V trimming: 0 bases; J trimming: 5 bases; junction bases outside the gene matches: 4. Germline CDR1 SGHRS, CDR2 YFSETQ.

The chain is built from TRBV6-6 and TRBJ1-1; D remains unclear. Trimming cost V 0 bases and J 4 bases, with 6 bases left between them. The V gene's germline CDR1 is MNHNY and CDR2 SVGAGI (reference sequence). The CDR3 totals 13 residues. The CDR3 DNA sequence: TGTGCCAGCAGTTACTCGGAGGGCACTGAAGCTTTCTTT. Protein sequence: CASSYSEGTEAFF.

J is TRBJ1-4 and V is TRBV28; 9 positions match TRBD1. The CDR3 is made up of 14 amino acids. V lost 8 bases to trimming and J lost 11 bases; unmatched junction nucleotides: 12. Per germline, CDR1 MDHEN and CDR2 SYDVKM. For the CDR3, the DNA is TGTGCCAGCTTCGACAGGGGGAATAAGTATAAACTGTTTTTT. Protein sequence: CASFDRGNKYKLFF.

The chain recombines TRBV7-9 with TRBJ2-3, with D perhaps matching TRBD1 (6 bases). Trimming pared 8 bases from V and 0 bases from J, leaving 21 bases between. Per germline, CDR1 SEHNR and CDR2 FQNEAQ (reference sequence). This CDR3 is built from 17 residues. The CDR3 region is CASCQGGNRDSTDTQYF. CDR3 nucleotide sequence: TGTGCCAGCTGTCAAGGCGGAAACAGGGACAGCACAGATACGCAGTATTTT.

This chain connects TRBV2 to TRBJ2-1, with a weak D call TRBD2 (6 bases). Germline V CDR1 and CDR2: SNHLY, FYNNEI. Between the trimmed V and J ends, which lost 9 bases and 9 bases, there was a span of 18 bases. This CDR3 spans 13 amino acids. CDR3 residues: CASSREPQGEQFF. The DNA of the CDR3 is TGTGCCAGTAGTCGGGAGCCGCAGGGTGAGCAGTTCTTC.

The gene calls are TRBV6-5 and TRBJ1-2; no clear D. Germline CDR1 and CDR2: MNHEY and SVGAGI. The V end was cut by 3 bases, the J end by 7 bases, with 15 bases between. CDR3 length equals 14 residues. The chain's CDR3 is CASSYGSLWGGYTF. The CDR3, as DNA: TGTGCCAGCAGTTATGGGAGCTTGTGGGGTGGCTACACCTTC.

The CDR3 here is CASSYSRDTFF. The CDR3 nucleotides are TGTGCCAGCAGTTACTCCAGGGATACTTTCTTT. The chain combines TRBV6-6 with TRBJ1-1, with D possibly being TRBD1 (5 bases). The V gene's germline CDR1 is MNHNY and CDR2 SVGAGI (reference sequence). This CDR3 has 11 residues. The ends were cut back, 0 bases at V and 12 bases at J, with 8 bases in the middle.

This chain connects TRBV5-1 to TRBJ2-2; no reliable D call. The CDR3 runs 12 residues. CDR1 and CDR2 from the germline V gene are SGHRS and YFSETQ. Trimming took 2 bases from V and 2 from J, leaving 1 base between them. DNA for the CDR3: TGCGCCAGCAGCTTTAACACCGGGGAGCTGTTTTTT. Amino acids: CASSFNTGELFF.

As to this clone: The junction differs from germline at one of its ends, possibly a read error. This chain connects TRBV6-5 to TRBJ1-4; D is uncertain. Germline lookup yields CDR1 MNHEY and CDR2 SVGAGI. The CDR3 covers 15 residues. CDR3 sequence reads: CASSHSPSGREKLFF. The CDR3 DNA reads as TGTGCCAGCAGTCACTCCCCGTCCGGGAGGGAAAAACTGTTTTTT.

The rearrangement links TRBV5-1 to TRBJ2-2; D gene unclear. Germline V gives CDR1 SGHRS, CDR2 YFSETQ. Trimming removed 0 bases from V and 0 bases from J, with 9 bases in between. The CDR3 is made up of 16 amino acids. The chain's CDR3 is CASSLESVANTGELFF. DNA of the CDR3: TGCGCCAGCAGCTTGGAGTCGGTCGCGAACACCGGGGAGCTGTTTTTT.

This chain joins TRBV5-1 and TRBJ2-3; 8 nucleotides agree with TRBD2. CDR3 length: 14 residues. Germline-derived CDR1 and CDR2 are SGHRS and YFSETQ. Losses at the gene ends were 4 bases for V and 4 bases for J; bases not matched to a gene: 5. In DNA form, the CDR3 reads TGCGCCAGCAGCCAGCGGGAGTCCCCAGATACGCAGTATTTT. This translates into CASSQRESPDTQYF.

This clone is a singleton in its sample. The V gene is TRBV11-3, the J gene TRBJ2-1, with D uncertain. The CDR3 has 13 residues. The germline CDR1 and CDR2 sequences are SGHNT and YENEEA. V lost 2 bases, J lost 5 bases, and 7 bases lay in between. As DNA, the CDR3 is TGTGCCAGCAGCTTAAGAGCTCACAATGAGCAGTTCTTC. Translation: CASSLRAHNEQFF.

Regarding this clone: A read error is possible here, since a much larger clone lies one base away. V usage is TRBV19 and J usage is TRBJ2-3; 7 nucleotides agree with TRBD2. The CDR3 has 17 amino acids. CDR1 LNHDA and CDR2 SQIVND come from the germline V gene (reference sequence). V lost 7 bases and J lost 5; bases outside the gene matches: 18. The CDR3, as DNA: TGTGCCAGTACCTCGTGGGGGGAGGGCGGTTCGGGAGATACGCAGTATTTT. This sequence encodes CASTSWGEGGSGDTQYF.

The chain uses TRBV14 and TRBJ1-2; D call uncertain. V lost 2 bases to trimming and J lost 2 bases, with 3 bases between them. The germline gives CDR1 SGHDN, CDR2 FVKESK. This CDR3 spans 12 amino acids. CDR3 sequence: CASSQTNYGYTF. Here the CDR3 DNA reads TGTGCCAGCAGCCAAACCAACTATGGCTACACCTTC.

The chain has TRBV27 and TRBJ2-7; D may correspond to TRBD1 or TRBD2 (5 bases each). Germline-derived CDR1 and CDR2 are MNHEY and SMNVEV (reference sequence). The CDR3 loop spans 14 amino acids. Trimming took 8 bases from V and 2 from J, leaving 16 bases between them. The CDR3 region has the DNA TGTGCCAGCCGTAATGGGGGTTTAGCCTACGAGCAGTACTTC. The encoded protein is CASRNGGLAYEQYF.